One and the same sample provided the 15 T cell receptor beta chains below, sequenced in a study of blood T cell repertoires in COVID-19. Data came from immunoSEQ multiplex PCR; TCRdb stores just in-frame clones and leaves some out. The sample has 20,000 to 30,000 clones; 80% to 90% are singletons. The sequencing input was peripheral blood. These receptors all come from a human donor in a cohort sampled during active COVID-19.

The chain recombines TRBV3-1 (or the pseudogene TRBV3-2) with TRBJ1-1; 7 bases align to TRBD1. V shed 7 bases, J shed 3 bases, and the junction held 8 bases outside the gene matches. This CDR3 has 14 residues. Germline V CDR1 and CDR2: LGHDT, YNNKEL (reference sequence). Written as DNA, the CDR3 is TGTGCCAGCAAGACGGGGACAGTTCACACTGAAGCTTTCTTT. Protein product: CASKTGTVHTEAFF.

The chain uses TRBV7-8 and TRBJ2-5, with D possibly being TRBD1 (6 bases). V was trimmed by 5 bases and J by 7 bases, leaving 14 bases between them. Germline V lookup: CDR1 SGHVS, CDR2 FQNEAQ. There are 13 residues in the CDR3. Here the CDR3 reads CASSPQGLGTQYF. The CDR3 region has the DNA TGTGCCAGCAGCCCACAGGGTTTGGGGACCCAGTACTTC.

The J gene is TRBJ1-6, the V gene TRBV5-1, with 7 nucleotides matching TRBD1. This CDR3 region has 16 residues. The junction had 11 bases not matched to a gene; V was cut back by 3 bases and J by 8 bases. CDR1 and CDR2 from the germline V gene are SGHRS and YFSETQ. CDR3 nucleotide sequence: TGCGCCAGCAGCTCTCTCCAGACAGGGAGTGATTCACCCCTCCACTTT. This sequence encodes CASSSLQTGSDSPLHF. Combining the CDR3 with reference TRBV5-1 and TRBJ1-6 gives the whole variable domain KAGVTQTPRYLIKTRGQQVTLSCSPISGHRSVSWYQQTPGQGLQFLFEYFSETQRNKGNFPGRFSGRQFSNSRSEMNVSTLELGDSALYLCASSSLQTGSDSPLHFGNGTRLTVT.

This clone was seen only once. The V and J genes are TRBV5-4 and TRBJ2-2; 7 positions agree with TRBD2. V shed 0 bases, J shed 1 base, and the junction held 3 bases outside the gene matches. This CDR3 is 16 amino acids long. Germline V gives CDR1 SGHNT, CDR2 YYREEE (reference sequence). The CDR3 sequence: CASSLGAGVNTGELFF. CDR3 in DNA: TGTGCCAGCAGCTTGGGGGCGGGAGTGAACACCGGGGAGCTGTTTTTT.

The chain links TRBV18 to TRBJ2-3, with a weak D call TRBD1 (6 bases). V was cut by 3 bases and J by 4 bases, with 17 bases left in between. This CDR3 spans 16 amino acids. The germline gives CDR1 KGHSH, CDR2 LQKENI. In DNA form, the CDR3 reads TGTGCCAGCTCACCTATACCACAGGGTGGCGCAGATACGCAGTATTTT. Translation: CASSPIPQGGADTQYF.

The chain uses TRBV5-1 and TRBJ2-3; no firm D call. Deletions cut 5 bases from V and 2 bases from J, with 12 bases between. Germline V gene lookup returns CDR1 SGHRS and CDR2 YFSETQ. This CDR3 contains 14 residues. The CDR3 DNA reads TGCGCCAGCAGTTACCTAAACCCCACAGATACGCAGTATTTT. Translated, it gives CASSYLNPTDTQYF.

This chain links TRBV24-1 with TRBJ1-2, with TRBD1 as a possible D gene (5 bases). This CDR3 has 13 residues. Germline-derived CDR1 and CDR2 are KGHDR and SFDVKD. V dropped 5 bases and J dropped 1 base, with 7 bases sitting between them. CDR3: CATSGGDNYGYTF. The CDR3 bases are TGTGCCACCAGTGGGGGGGATAACTATGGCTACACCTTC.

This clone was seen only a few times. J is TRBJ1-2 and V is TRBV7-9, with 7 positions matching TRBD1. J lost 6 bases, V lost 10 bases, and 14 bases had no gene match. CDR1 is SEHNR, CDR2 FQNEAQ, per germline (reference sequence). This CDR3 region has 14 residues. As DNA, the CDR3 is TGTGCCACTATTCCGGGACAGTATGTTGATGGCTACACCTTC. It translates to CATIPGQYVDGYTF.

There are a few counts of this clone. The chain recombines TRBV27 with TRBJ2-7; 10 nucleotides align to TRBD1. Trimming removed 10 bases from V and 4 bases from J; junction bases left unmatched: 13. Germline CDR1 MNHEY, CDR2 SMNVEV (reference sequence). CDR3 length equals 15 residues. Here the CDR3 reads CATSSLRDRGYEQYF. The CDR3 nucleotides read TGTGCCACCAGCAGTTTGCGGGACAGGGGATACGAGCAGTACTTC.

This clone was seen only once. The rearrangement uses TRBV6-1 and TRBJ1-2; 8 nucleotides match TRBD1. The V segment lost 0 bases and the J segment 4 bases; nucleotides outside the gene matches: 4. Germline-derived CDR1 and CDR2 are MNHNS and SASEGT. CDR3 length: 15 residues. In DNA form, the CDR3 reads TGTGCCAGCAGTGAAGCAGGGACAGGCATCTATGGCTACACCTTC. Translation: CASSEAGTGIYGYTF.

This chain joins TRBV7-2 and TRBJ2-2, with D uncertain. The germline gives CDR1 SGHTA, CDR2 FQGNSA. The CDR3 length is 13 residues. Trimming removed 5 bases at V and 3 bases at J, with 7 bases between. CDR3: CASSPQYTGELFF. CDR3 sequence (DNA): TGTGCCAGCAGCCCACAGTACACCGGGGAGCTGTTTTTT.

This chain connects TRBV12-5 to TRBJ1-1, with D unclear. The CDR3 runs 14 residues. CDR1 and CDR2 (germline): LGHNT, FRNRAP. The V gene lost 7 bases and the J gene lost 0 bases, with 12 bases spanning the gap. The CDR3: CASEGLVMNTEAFF. CDR3 nucleotide sequence: TGTGCTAGTGAAGGACTTGTTATGAACACTGAAGCTTTCTTT. Filled out from reference TRBV12-5 and TRBJ1-1, the complete variable domain reads DARVTQTPRHKVTEMGQEVTMRCQPILGHNTVFWYRQTMMQGLELLAYFRNRAPLDDSGMPKDRFSAEMPDATLATLKIQPSEPRDSAVYFCASEGLVMNTEAFFGQGTRLTVV.

This chain joins TRBV12-3 or TRBV12-4 and TRBJ1-6; D call uncertain. The CDR3 length is 13 residues. Trimming left V 3 bases short and J 5 bases short, with 5 bases between. The CDR3, as DNA: TGTGCCAGCAGTTTTTCAGATAATTCACCCCTCCACTTT. This encodes CASSFSDNSPLHF.

This chain links TRBV14 with TRBJ2-5; D perhaps matches TRBD2 (6 bases). CDR1 SGHDN and CDR2 FVKESK come from the germline V gene. The CDR3 covers 13 residues. V shed 3 bases and J shed 7 bases, with 12 bases lying between them. The CDR3 nucleotides read TGTGCCAGCAGCCAGGGAGGACTGAGGACCCAGTACTTC. It is translated as CASSQGGLRTQYF.

This chain links TRBV3-1 (or the pseudogene TRBV3-2) with TRBJ1-3; D is undetermined. CDR3 length equals 15 residues. Trimming shortened V by 3 bases and J by 0 bases, and 9 bases separated the two germline ends. Germline loops: CDR1 LGHDT, CDR2 YNNKEL (reference sequence). As DNA, the CDR3 is TGTGCCAGCAGCCAGGAGAGGGTCTCTGGAAACACCATATATTTT. Protein: CASSQERVSGNTIYF.